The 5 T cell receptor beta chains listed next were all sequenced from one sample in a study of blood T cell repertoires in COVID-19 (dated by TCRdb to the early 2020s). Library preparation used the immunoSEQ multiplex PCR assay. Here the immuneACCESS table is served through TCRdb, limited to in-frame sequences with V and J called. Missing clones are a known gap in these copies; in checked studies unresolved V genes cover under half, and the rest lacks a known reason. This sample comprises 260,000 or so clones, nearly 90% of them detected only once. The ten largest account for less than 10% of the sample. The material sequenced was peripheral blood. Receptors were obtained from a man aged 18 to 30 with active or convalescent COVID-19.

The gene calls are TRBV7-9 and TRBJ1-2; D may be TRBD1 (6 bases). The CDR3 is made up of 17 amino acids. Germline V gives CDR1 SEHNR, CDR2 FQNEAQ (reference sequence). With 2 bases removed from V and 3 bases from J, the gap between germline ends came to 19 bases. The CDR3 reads CASSLLPSYRVDYGYTF. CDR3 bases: TGTGCCAGCAGCTTACTCCCCTCCTACAGGGTGGACTATGGCTACACCTTC.

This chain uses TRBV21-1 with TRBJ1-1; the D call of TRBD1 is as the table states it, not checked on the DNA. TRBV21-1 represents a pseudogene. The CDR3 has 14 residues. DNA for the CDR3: TGTGCCAGCAGCAAAACCAATCAGGGCACTGAAGCTTTCTTT. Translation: CASSKTNQGTEAFF.

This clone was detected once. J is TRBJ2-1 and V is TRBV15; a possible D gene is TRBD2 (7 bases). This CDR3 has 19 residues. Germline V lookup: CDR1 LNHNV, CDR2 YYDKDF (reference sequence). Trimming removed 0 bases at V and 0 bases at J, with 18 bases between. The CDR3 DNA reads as TGTGCCACCAGCAGAGACCCCAGGCGCGGGGGCTCCTCCTACAATGAGCAGTTCTTC. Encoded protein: CATSRDPRRGGSSYNEQFF.

The CDR3 reads CASSGTYRVDTGQYF. The DNA for the CDR3 is TGTGCCAGCTCAGGGACATACCGCGTCGATACTGGGCAGTACTTC. The chain uses TRBV18 and TRBJ2-7; maybe TRBD1 (6 bases). The ends were cut back, 5 bases at V and 9 bases at J, with 23 bases in the middle. The CDR3 covers 15 residues. Germline V gene sequence: CDR1 KGHSH, CDR2 LQKENI.

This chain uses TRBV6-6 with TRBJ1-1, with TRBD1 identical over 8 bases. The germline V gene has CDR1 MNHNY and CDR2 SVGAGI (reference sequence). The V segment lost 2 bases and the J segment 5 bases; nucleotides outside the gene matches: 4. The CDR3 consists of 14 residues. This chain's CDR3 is CASSYQGAGTEAFF. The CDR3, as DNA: TGTGCCAGCAGTTACCAGGGGGCAGGAACTGAAGCTTTCTTT.